This T cell receptor beta chain appears in the sequencing data of a study of cytomegalovirus exposure and HLA in healthy donors (dated by TCRdb to about 2017). For the study in its entirety: An earlier analysis of 587 of the donors reported 276 Gb of sequence data and around 120 million unique TCR beta sequences obtained from about 170 million T cells. An early release that covered around 590 HLA-typed donors contained approximately 300 gigabases of sequencing data and approximately 85 million unique TCR sequences. Among the roughly 410 genotyped donors, around 81% belonged to the genetic ancestry cluster associated with self-reported Caucasian donors. The aim of the study was to test whether cataloging public T cell receptors could identify signatures of past pathogen exposure. The study used immunosequencing to profile the T cell repertoires of 666 subjects and linked those repertoires to cytomegalovirus serostatus. In addition to the first cohort of approximately 670 subjects, a separate validation cohort of 120 different subjects was used. To predict cytomegalovirus infection status, the study combined high-throughput TCR immunosequencing, statistical association of individual TCRs with disease status, and machine learning. In a later analysis, previously published TCR beta repertoires from about 640 donors were re-analyzed and high-resolution HLA genotyping was added so that TCR occurrence patterns could be studied. In the later analysis, no new phenotypic data were used to find candidate immune exposures; instead, reliance was placed on TCR beta sequences and their occurrence across donors. In an earlier analysis of roughly 600 of the donors, high-throughput TCR beta sequencing was used to judge whether each TCR beta V gene segment behaved as functional or pseudogenic. Donor age, sex, ethnicity and CMV serostatus were collected together with the repertoire data. In a later genetic analysis, genome-wide SNP genotypes for 398 of the 666 donors were used, and that subset was treated as a discovery cohort. All discovery cohort repertoires had been generated using a single sequencing platform. Class I and class II HLA loci were covered by the typing at four-digit resolution. The number of typed donors differed by locus: 629-630 for A, B, C, DRB1 and DQB1; about 520 for DQA1; approximately 610 for DPA1; and some 430 for DPB1. Several DR-DQ haplotypes were treated as single units for association and clustering because of strong linkage in the cohort. Among some 400 genotyped donors of the cohort, an average of approximately 200,000 unique TCR beta nucleotide sequences was sequenced per donor, of which about 19% were non-productive.

The investigation overall reported the following: According to a later analysis, most CMV-associated TCR beta chains appeared to be HLA-restricted, and the HLA associations seemed to be driven largely by CMV exposure. The classifier was reported to diagnose cytomegalovirus status with high specificity and sensitivity in both the original cohort and the validation cohort. Immune exposure information for the cohort was limited to CMV serostatus. In a later analysis, HLA-associated TCR beta chains showed more clonal expansion and lower generation probabilities than non-associated chains that were equally common. A further reported finding was that TCR beta sequences accurately predicted the HLA-A and HLA-B alleles for most subjects in the first cohort. Seventeen rarely observed V segments, including chromosome 9 orphons, were excluded from the earlier analysis of approximately 500 of the donors because counts were too low. When HLA alleles, especially DR and DQ, strongly co-occurred, TCR associations were difficult to assign to individual alleles. Because HLA typing was missing for some donors at each locus, association tests included only the typed subset. A group of highly shared sequence variants was considered likely to be a technical artifact of the sequencing pipeline. Specific HLA alleles were associated with around 18,000 TCR beta sequences at a false discovery rate of 0.05 in a later analysis. Linkage disequilibrium might explain the correlated functional status among segregating V segments, but an unknown experimental factor could not be ruled out. In a later analysis, the rate of TCR association differed among HLA loci, with DRB1 alleles having the most associated TCRs and HLA-C alleles having the fewest. According to a later genetic analysis, donors in an Asian-associated ancestry cluster had fewer N-insertions in productive TCRs than the approximately 630-donor mean. A few of the identified cytomegalovirus-associated TCR beta chains were confirmed in vitro to be specific for cytomegalovirus antigens. The 87-base-pair reads could not distinguish some IMGT-functional V segments, including TRBV6-2 and TRBV6-3, so those segments were excluded. According to the authors, the approach could potentially be generalized to other disease states and immunological phenotypes. In the study, about 150 TCR beta chains were listed as associated with cytomegalovirus. V-gene and J-gene trimming of TCR beta chains was associated with a missense DCLRE1C variant in a later genetic analysis, and the association was replicated in an independent cohort. Most TCR sequences were observed very rarely across donors, whereas some public TCRs were present in many individuals. This cohort had only TCR beta chains sequenced, and the lack of alpha or paired-chain data limited which features could be detected. According to a later analysis, parvovirus B19, influenza, CMV and Epstein-Barr virus appeared linked to several top co-occurrence clusters. In an earlier analysis of some 540 of the donors, most TCR beta V segments appeared in productive rearrangements about 90% or about 30% of the time, broadly matching IMGT annotations. Sequencing depth was assumed to be roughly uniform across donors in the presence/absence analyses, though that assumption may not hold.

The CDR3 has 18 amino acids, counting the end cysteine and phenylalanine. This entry keeps only the CDR3 DNA: 54 bases, framed from base 1. V loses 0 bases of germline sequence and J loses 4 bases, and the interval between the two ends is 21 bases. Per the germline V gene (reference sequence), SGHNT is the CDR1 and YYREEE is the CDR2. The library was generated by the immunoSEQ multiplex PCR assay. A mixture of 60 forward primers for TCR Vbeta segments and 13 reverse primers for TCR Jbeta segments was used in the multiplex PCR. A multiplex PCR assay on genomic DNA amplified the CDR3 region of rearranged TCR beta genes. Amplified TCR beta libraries were sequenced as 87-base-pair reads on the Illumina HiSeq System. The authors' pipeline ran thus. A later analysis tallied some 79 million unique TCR beta chains across the 700 or so repertoires, and around 10 million of those chains were shared by two or more donors. To remove PCR and sequencing errors, raw reads were error-corrected and collapsed into unique sequences using a nearest-neighbor algorithm that merged closely related sequences. CDR3 sequences were aligned to IMGT reference sequences to assign V, D and J gene segments. For a sequence to be retained, a match of at least six nucleotides to both a V gene segment and a J gene segment was required. Rearrangements were classified as productive when the CDR3 lacked stop codons and remained in frame with V and J, and all other rearrangements were classified as non-productive. CDR3 was defined according to IMGT convention as the region running from the second conserved V-encoded cysteine to the conserved J-encoded phenylalanine. The earlier analysis of 587 of the donors excluded sequences that lacked an unambiguous match to a single V gene segment. In an earlier analysis of approximately 550 of the donors, V segments were called functional above 56.7% productive rearrangements and were called segregating when the between-donor standard deviation exceeded 5%. A statistical classification framework was built for diagnosing cytomegalovirus status from the catalog of TCR beta chain sequences. V and J gene assignment, in a later analysis, came from comparing TCR nucleotide sequences with IMGT/GENE-DB human TR gene sequences. In a later analysis, CDR3 sequences and most-parsimonious VDJ recombination scenarios were assigned using the TCRdist pipeline. In a later analysis, each TCR beta chain was defined by its CDR3 amino acid sequence together with its V-gene family, and reads lacking a unique V-gene family were excluded. In a later analysis, some 600 highly shared, low-generation-probability nucleotide sequences were removed to address suspected cross-contamination and a sequencing artifact. A later analysis calculated a clonal expansion index for each public chain from normalized within-repertoire ranks of inferred template counts. A later analysis computed generation probabilities with a VDJ recombination model fitted to out-of-frame rearrangements, and checked the results against IGoR. A later analysis scored TCR-TCR, TCR-HLA and TCR-CMV co-occurrence with hypergeometric tests, applying a repertoire-size bias correction to TCR pairs. To estimate false discovery rates, a later analysis permuted the HLA or CMV assignments 20 times. In a later analysis, co-occurring TCRs were grouped using DBSCAN, and TCRdist sequence similarity was added for clustering within HLA-allele-positive subsets. For co-occurrence clustering, repertoires with fewer than 30,000 or more than 120,000 public chains were excluded, along with about five repertoires with anomalous nucleotide sharing. Entries here come from immuneACCESS through TCRdb and include only in-frame sequences with V and J called. Some clones fail to appear in such tables; in the studies checked, an unresolved V gene covers under half of the shortfall, and the cause of the remainder is unknown. V and J calls plus clone size are reproduced from that table; the DNA served to infer D and trimming. This sample lists approximately 150,000 clones; about four fifths were detected once. About 1% of the sample is taken by the ten largest.

The cohort comprised some 730 healthy bone marrow donors. All cohort members were sampled while nominally healthy, although unrecorded immune exposures were likely present. The donor was CMV seronegative and belonged to the group of 352 seronegative cohort members. Every donor gave a peripheral blood sample, and the peripheral blood mononuclear cells from that sample were used for TCR beta sequencing. Genomic DNA extraction from the blood cell samples was performed with the Qiagen DNeasy Blood Extraction Kit. Comments on this clone: Its recognized antigen is unknown. No per-base quality is available; no much larger clone lies one base away.

The sample was PBMCs. The rearranged chain carries TRBV5-4 and TRBJ2-3; the D gene is perhaps TRBD2, from 6 matching bases. The receptor was isolated from a man younger than 45 in good health and CMV-seronegative. The CDR3 loop reads CASSLVVAATFVADTQYF. The DNA sequence is TGTGCCAGCAGCTTGGTGGTAGCGGCCACCTTCGTCGCAGATACGCAGTATTTT.